This TCR beta chain was obtained from a study of blood T cell repertoires in COVID-19. As for the study in general: From the United States, Italy and Spain came samples of acute and convalescent COVID-19.

Measured with immunoSEQ multiplex PCR; TCRdb has only the in-frame clones, and not every one. The sample lists 95,000 to 100,000 clones, about 91% occurring once. V shed 1 base and J shed 7 bases, with 7 bases lying between them. The germline gives CDR1 SGHAT, CDR2 FQNNGV. CDR3 length equals 13 residues. Specimen: peripheral blood. This sequence originates from a man aged 50-59 years with acute or convalescent COVID-19. The genes are TRBV11-2 and TRBJ2-2; no reliable D call. The CDR3 region has the DNA TGTGCCAGCAGCTTAGGGGCTTTCGGGGAGCTGTTTTTT. Translating gives CASSLGAFGELFF.